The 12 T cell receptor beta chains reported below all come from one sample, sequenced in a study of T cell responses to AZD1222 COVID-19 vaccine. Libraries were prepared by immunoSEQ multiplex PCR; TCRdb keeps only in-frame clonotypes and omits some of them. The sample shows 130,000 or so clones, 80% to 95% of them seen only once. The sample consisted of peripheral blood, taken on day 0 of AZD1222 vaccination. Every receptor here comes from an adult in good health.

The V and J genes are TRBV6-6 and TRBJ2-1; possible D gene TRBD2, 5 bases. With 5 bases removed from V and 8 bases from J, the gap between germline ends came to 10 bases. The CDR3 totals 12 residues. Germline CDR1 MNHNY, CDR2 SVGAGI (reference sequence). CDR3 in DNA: TGTGCCAGCAGTGCCATGCGGGATGAGCAGTTCTTC. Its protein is CASSAMRDEQFF.

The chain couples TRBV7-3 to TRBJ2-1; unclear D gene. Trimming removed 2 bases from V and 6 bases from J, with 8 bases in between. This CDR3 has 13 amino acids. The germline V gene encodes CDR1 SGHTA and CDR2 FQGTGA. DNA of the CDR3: TGTGCCAGCAGCTTATTCTTGGGCAATGAGCAGTTCTTC. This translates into CASSLFLGNEQFF.

CDR3 amino acids: CASSLPEGNGYTF. The DNA for the CDR3 is TGTGCCAGCAGCTTACCGGAAGGGAATGGCTACACCTTC. The rearrangement links TRBV7-9 to TRBJ1-2; no clear D. There are 13 residues in the CDR3. V dropped 2 bases and J dropped 6 bases, with 10 bases sitting between them. The germline V gene has CDR1 SEHNR and CDR2 FQNEAQ (reference sequence).

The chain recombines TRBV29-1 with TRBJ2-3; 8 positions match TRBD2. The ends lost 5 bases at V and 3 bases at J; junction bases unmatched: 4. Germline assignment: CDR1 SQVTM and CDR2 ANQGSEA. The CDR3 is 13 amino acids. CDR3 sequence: CSVSPGGTDTQYF. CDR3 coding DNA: TGCAGCGTTTCGCCGGGAGGGACAGATACGCAGTATTTT.

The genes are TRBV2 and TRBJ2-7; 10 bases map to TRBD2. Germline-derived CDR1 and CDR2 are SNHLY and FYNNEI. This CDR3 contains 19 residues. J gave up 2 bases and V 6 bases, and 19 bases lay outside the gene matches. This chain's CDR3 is CASSGGAGLRTSGPYEQYF. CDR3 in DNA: TGTGCCAGCAGCGGGGGAGCCGGGCTAAGGACTAGCGGTCCCTACGAGCAGTACTTC.

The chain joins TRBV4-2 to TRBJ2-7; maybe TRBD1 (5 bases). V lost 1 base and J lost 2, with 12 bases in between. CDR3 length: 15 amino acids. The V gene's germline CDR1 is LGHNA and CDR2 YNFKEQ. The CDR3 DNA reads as TGTGCCAGCAGCCAAGGGAGAGGCAGGGCCTACGAGCAGTACTTC. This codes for CASSQGRGRAYEQYF.

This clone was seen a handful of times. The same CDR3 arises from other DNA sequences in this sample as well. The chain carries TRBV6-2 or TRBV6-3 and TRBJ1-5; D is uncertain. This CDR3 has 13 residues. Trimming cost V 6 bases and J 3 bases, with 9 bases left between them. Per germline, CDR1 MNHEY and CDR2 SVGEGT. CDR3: CASSYTPNQPQHF. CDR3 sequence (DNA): TGTGCCAGCAGCTATACCCCCAATCAGCCCCAGCATTTT.

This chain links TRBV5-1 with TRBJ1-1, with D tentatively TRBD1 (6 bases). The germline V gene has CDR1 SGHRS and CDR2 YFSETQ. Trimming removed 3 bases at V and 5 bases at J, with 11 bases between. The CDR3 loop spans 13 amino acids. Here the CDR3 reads CASSWNQGTEAFF. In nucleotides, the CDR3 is TGCGCCAGCAGCTGGAACCAGGGGACTGAAGCTTTCTTT.

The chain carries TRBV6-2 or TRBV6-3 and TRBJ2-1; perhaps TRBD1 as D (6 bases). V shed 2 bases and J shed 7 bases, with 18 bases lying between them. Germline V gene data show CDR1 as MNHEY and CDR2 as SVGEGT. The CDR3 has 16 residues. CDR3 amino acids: CASSYLRISRGNEQFF. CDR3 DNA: TGTGCCAGCAGTTACCTACGCATCTCAAGGGGGAATGAGCAGTTCTTC.

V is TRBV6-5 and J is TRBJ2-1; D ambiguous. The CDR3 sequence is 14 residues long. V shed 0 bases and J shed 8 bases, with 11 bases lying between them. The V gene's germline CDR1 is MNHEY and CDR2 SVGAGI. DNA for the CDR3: TGTGCCAGCAGTTACTCGGGCAGACGGGATGAGCAGTTCTTC. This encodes CASSYSGRRDEQFF.

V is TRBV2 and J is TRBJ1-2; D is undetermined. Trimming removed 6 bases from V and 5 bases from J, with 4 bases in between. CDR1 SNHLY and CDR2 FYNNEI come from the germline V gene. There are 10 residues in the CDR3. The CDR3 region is CASRTYGYTF. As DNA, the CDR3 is TGTGCCAGCAGGACTTATGGCTACACCTTC.

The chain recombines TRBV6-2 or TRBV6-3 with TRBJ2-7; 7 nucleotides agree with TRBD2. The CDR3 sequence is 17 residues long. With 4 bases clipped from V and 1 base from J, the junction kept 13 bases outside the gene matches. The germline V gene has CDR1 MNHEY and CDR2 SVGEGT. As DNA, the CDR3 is TGTGCCAGCAGTTCCCCACTAGCGTATCGAAAATCCTACGAGCAGTACTTC. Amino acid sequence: CASSSPLAYRKSYEQYF.